The clone carrying this T cell receptor (beta chain) was recorded once. Its antigen is as yet unknown. This PCR relied on a set of 60 Vbeta primers and 13 Jbeta primers. Sequencing was performed with immunoSEQ multiplex PCR; in TCRdb, only in-frame clones are kept and a portion is missing. The data contain under 140,000 clones, about 73% of them singletons. Trimming removed 5 bases at V and 5 bases at J, with 21 bases between. CDR3 length: 16 amino acids. Per germline, CDR1 SGHDN and CDR2 FVKESK. These data are taken from a study of cytomegalovirus exposure and HLA in healthy donors. Across the whole study: A data release that came early held 75 million to 85 million unique TCRs from HLA-typed donors.

Points from the study as a whole: The classifier, whose performance was assessed in both the original and validation cohorts, reportedly diagnosed cytomegalovirus status with high specificity and sensitivity. It was taken for granted in presence/absence analyses that sequencing depth across donors was roughly uniform.

Sequencing used PBMCs. This chain uses TRBV14 with TRBJ2-5, with D tentatively TRBD2 (6 bases). The clonotype comes from a young woman in good health and CMV-seronegative. The CDR3, as DNA: TGTGCCAGCAGCGGAGGTGGGGGGATAACCGGGGAGACCCAGTACTTC. This sequence encodes CASSGGGGITGETQYF. Full variable domain (rest looked up from reference TRBV14 and TRBJ2-5): EAGVTQFPSHSVIEKGQTVTLRCDPISGHDNLYWYRRVMGKEIKFLLHFVKESKQDESGMPNNRFLAERTGGTYSTLKVQPAELEDSGVYFCASSGGGGITGETQYFGPGTRLLVL.